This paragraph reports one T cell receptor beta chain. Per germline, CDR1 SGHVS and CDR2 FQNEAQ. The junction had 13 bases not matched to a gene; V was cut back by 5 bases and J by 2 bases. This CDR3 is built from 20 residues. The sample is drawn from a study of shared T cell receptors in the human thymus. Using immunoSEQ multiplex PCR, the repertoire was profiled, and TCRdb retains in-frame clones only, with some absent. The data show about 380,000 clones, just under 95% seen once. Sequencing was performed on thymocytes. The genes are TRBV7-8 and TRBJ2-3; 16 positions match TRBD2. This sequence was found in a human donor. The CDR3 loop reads CASSTGTSGRALPHTDTQYF. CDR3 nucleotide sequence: TGTGCCAGCAGCACCGGGACTAGCGGGAGGGCCCTCCCACACACAGATACGCAGTATTTT.